This T cell receptor (beta chain) was captured in a study of CD8 T cells in ankylosing spondylitis. TCRdb reprocessed the 5' RACE reads via MiXCR and lists one record per CDR3 protein. The sample carries about 240,000 distinct CDR3 sequences, around 8% recorded once. This clonotype was picked up many times. The CDR3 extends over 17 amino acids. V shed 0 bases and J 2 bases; nucleotides not matched to a gene: 4. Per the germline V gene, CDR1 is SGHRS and CDR2 is YFSETQ. This TCR was sampled from a female donor with ankylosing spondylitis or in good health (not recorded which). Sequencing was carried out using blood, either unsorted or a sorted T cell fraction (not recorded which). The chain recombines TRBV5-1 with TRBJ2-6, with TRBD1 matching over 8 bases. The CDR3: CASSLGRGRTGANVLTF. CDR3 bases: TGCGCCAGCAGCTTGGGCAGGGGGCGCACTGGGGCCAACGTCCTGACTTTC.